Below, one TCR beta chain is given with its context. This record comes from a study of chronic HIV infection and antiretroviral therapy. The CDR3 spans 13 residues. V shed 8 bases and J 7 bases; nucleotides not matched to a gene: 3. Per germline, CDR1 SGHAT and CDR2 FQNNGV. TCRdb passed the 5' RACE reads through MiXCR, listing each CDR3 protein once. The sample includes some 43,000 distinct CDR3 sequences, 15% to 20% of them seen just once. The origin of this receptor is an adult who had HIV and had not received antiretroviral therapy, or was an uninfected healthy control (not recorded which). This chain links TRBV11-2 with TRBJ2-4, with 12 bases that match TRBD1. Material for sequencing was peripheral blood. The CDR3 DNA follows: TGTGCCAGCGGGACAGGGGGCTGGAACATTCAGTACTTC. It yields the protein CASGTGGWNIQYF.